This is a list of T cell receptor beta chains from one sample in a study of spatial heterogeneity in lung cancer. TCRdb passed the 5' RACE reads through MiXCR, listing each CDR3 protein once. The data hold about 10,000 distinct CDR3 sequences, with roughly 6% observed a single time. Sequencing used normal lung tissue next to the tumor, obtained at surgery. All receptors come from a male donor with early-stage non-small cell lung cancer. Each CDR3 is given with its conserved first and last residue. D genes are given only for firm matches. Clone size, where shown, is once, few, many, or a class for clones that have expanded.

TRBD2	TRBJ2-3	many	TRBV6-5	TGTGCCAGCAGCCCCGCTAGCGGGGGCCAAGTGGATACGCAGTATTTT	CASSPASGGQVDTQYF
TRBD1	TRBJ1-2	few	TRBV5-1	TGCGCCAGCAGGTTGGGACAGAACTATGGCTACACCTTC	CASRLGQNYGYTF
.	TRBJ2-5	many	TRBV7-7	TGTGCCAGCAGCTTTGCTCGGGAAGAGACCCAGTACTTC	CASSFAREETQYF
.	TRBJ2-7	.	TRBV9	TGTGCCAGCAGCGTAGGAAGTACAACCTACGAGCAGTACTTC	CASSVGSTTYEQYF
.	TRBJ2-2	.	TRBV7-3	TGTGCCAGCAGCTTATCCCACCTTAGTAACACCGGGGAGCTGTTTTTT	CASSLSHLSNTGELFF
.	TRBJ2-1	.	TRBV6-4	TGTGCCAGCAGTGAAGGGGCCGGAACTGGGCAGTTCTTC	CASSEGAGTGQFF
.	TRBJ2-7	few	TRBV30	TGTGCCTGGAGTGGGGGAGGGGGTTACGAGCAGTACTTC	CAWSGGGGYEQYF
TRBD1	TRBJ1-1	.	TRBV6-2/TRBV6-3	TGTGCCAGCGGCCGCCCCGGGACAGGTGGCACTGAAGCTTTCTTT	CASGRPGTGGTEAFF
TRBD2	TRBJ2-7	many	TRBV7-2	TGTGCCAGCAGCTTAGTGGGGGCCGGGACTAGCGGGGCTGACGAGCAGTACTTC	CASSLVGAGTSGADEQYF
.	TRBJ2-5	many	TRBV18	TGTGCCAGCTCACCGGACGTGAAAAAGACCCAGTACTTC	CASSPDVKKTQYF
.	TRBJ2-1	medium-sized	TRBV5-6	TGTGCCAGCACCCTTCAGAGGGTGACCAATGAGCAGTTCTTC	CASTLQRVTNEQFF
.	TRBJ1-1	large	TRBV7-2	TGTGCCAGCAGCCTGGGGACCGTTGAAGCTTTCTTT	CASSLGTVEAFF
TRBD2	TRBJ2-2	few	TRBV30	TGTGCCTGGACACCGTCTAGCGGGAGGGCCGGCGGGGAGCTGTTTTTT	CAWTPSSGRAGGELFF
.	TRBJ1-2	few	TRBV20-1	TGCAGTGCCGAGGCAGGGAATTATGGCTACACCTTC	CSAEAGNYGYTF
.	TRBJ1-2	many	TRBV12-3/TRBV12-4	TGTGCCAGCAGTTTATCGGCAGCTAACTATGGCTACACCTTC	CASSLSAANYGYTF
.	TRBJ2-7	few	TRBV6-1	TGTGCCAGCTGTGAAGTATGGGCCCACTACGAGCAGTACTTC	CASCEVWAHYEQYF
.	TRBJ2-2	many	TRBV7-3	TGTGCCAGCAGCTTAAATGTGGTCGGGGAGCTGTTTTTT	CASSLNVVGELFF
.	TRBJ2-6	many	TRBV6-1	TGTGCCAGCAGGGGACGGGGCTCTGGGGCCAACGTCCTGACTTTC	CASRGRGSGANVLTF
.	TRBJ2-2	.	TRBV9	TGTGCCAGCAGCGTCTCAGGGGCGTCCGGGGAGCTGTTTTTT	CASSVSGASGELFF
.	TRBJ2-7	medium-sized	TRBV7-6	TGTGCCAGCAGCGCCAATACCCTGGCGTACGAGCAGTACTTC	CASSANTLAYEQYF
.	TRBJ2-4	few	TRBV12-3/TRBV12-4	TGTGCCAGCAGTCCCCGCCAAAACATTCAGTACTTC	CASSPRQNIQYF
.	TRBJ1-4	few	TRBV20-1	TGCAGTGCACTGACGGGGGAACCTGAAAAACTGTTTTTT	CSALTGEPEKLFF
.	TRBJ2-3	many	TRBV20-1	TGCAGTGCTAGAGATCTCGGGGCTAGCAGTTTCACAGATACGCAGTATTTT	CSARDLGASSFTDTQYF
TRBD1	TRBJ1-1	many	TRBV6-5	TGTGCCAGCAGTTACACAGGGGAGCAGAGGACTTTCTTT	CASSYTGEQRTFF
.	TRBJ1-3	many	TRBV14	TGTGCCAGCAGGGCACAGCGAGGCGTGGACAATCGTGGAAACACCATATATTTT	CASRAQRGVDNRGNTIYF
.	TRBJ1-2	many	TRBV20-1	TGCAGTGCTAGAGATAGATTAACAGATAATTATGGCTACACCTTC	CSARDRLTDNYGYTF
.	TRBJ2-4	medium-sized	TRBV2	TGTGCCAGCAGTCGAGGAGGGATCGGGAAAAACATTCAGTACTTC	CASSRGGIGKNIQYF
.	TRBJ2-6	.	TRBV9	TGTGCCAGCAGCGTAGCTCTCTCTGGGGCCAACGTCCTGACTTTC	CASSVALSGANVLTF
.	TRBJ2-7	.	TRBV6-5	TGTGCCAGCAGTTACTCGGAGGGGCGCGAGCAGTACTTC	CASSYSEGREQYF